What follows are 18 T cell receptor beta chains derived from one specimen sequenced in a study of CXCR3-negative and CXCR3-positive naive CD8 T cells (dated by TCRdb to 2018 to 2020). Sequencing used a NextSeq 550. The Human TCR Profiling Kit (MiLaboratory) was used to make UMI-labeled 5' RACE TRB cDNA libraries. Through TCRdb reprocessing, the reads give one entry per CDR3 protein sequence; DNA is omitted. This sample's table has entries for about 40,000 distinct CDR3 sequences. The ten largest clones represent 6% to 8.5% of the sample. Sequencing used memory CD8+ T cells from blood. Read against the paper, the sample's cell subset or site label means: conventional CD8+ memory T cells (TMEM), sorted as controls. All receptors derive from a human donor in good health. Some clones in this sample may be carry-over from other donors' samples.

The chain has TRBV7-9 and TRBJ2-3; TCRdb proposes TRBD2, but this gene call is untestable without DNA. CDR1 is SEHNR, CDR2 FQNEAQ, per germline (reference sequence). The CDR3 is 18 amino acids. This CDR3 is CASSLDLFWTSGTDTQYF.

The chain recombines TRBV27 with TRBJ1-6. Germline V gives CDR1 MNHEY, CDR2 SMNVEV (reference sequence). The CDR3 runs to 14 residues. CDR3 in amino acids: CASSLGVSGSPLHF.

This chain connects TRBV4-1 to TRBJ1-1. The length of the CDR3 is 15 residues. Germline assignment: CDR1 MGHRA and CDR2 YSYEKL. The chain's CDR3 is CASSQDLLYATEAFF.

The chain employs TRBV29-1 and TRBJ2-2; TCRdb names TRBD1, which stays unverified in the absence of DNA. There are 15 residues in the CDR3. Germline values: CDR1 SQVTM, CDR2 ANQGSEA. The CDR3 sequence is CSVDGTGANTGELFF.

The V call is TRBV7-9, the J call TRBJ2-7; absent DNA, TCRdb's TRBD1 call cannot be checked. This CDR3 region has 15 residues. Germline loops: CDR1 SEHNR, CDR2 FQNEAQ (reference sequence). CDR3 region: CASSYAGTGPSEQYF.

This chain joins TRBV6-6 and TRBJ2-5; the TCRdb call, TRBD1, lacks DNA for checking. The germline CDR1 and CDR2 sequences are MNHNY and SVGAGI (reference sequence). The CDR3 contains 11 residues. The CDR3 loop is CASRQEETQYF.

Measured by frequency, this clonotype is medium-sized. This chain joins TRBV5-4 and TRBJ1-1; TCRdb selects TRBD1, and the lack of DNA leaves this call unchecked. The CDR3 covers 14 residues. Germline lookup yields CDR1 SGHNT and CDR2 YYREEE (reference sequence). CDR3 sequence: CASSRDGGNTEAFF.

This chain links TRBV7-3 with TRBJ2-1; without DNA, the TCRdb call of TRBD1 cannot be checked. The CDR3 spans 15 residues. The germline V gene has CDR1 SGHTA and CDR2 FQGTGA. The CDR3 loop reads CASSGTGGVYNEQFF.

The genes are TRBV29-1 and TRBJ2-7; TCRdb gives TRBD2 as the D gene, but with no DNA this cannot be confirmed. CDR1 SQVTM and CDR2 ANQGSEA come from the germline V gene. The CDR3 is 14 residues long. CDR3 region: CSVGGLAGHYEQYF.

The rearrangement links TRBV7-3 to TRBJ1-6; lacking DNA, the TRBD1 call made by TCRdb goes unchecked. This CDR3 spans 15 amino acids. Germline loops: CDR1 SGHTA, CDR2 FQGTGA. This CDR3 is CAGGGVSSGNSPLHF.

CDR3 residues: CASSLEAGAGGPMAF. The chain links TRBV5-1 to TRBJ2-1; TCRdb designates TRBD2, a call that cannot be tested without DNA. CDR3 size: 15 residues. From germline, CDR1 is SGHRS and CDR2 YFSETQ.

This chain uses TRBV11-2 with TRBJ2-3. The CDR3 spans 15 residues. From germline, CDR1 is SGHAT and CDR2 FQNNGV. The CDR3 here is CASSLESVRTDTQYF.

The V and J genes are TRBV2 and TRBJ2-1; TCRdb's D call, TRBD1, is unchecked because there is no DNA. The CDR3 extends over 14 amino acids. Germline V gives CDR1 SNHLY, CDR2 FYNNEI. The chain's CDR3 is CASSDWGQTNEQFF.

This chain connects TRBV25-1 to TRBJ1-3. Germline assignment: CDR1 MGHDK and CDR2 SYGVNS. The CDR3 consists of 14 residues. The CDR3: CASTPSSSGNTIYF. The entire variable domain, with the rest obtained from reference TRBV25-1 and TRBJ1-3, is as follows: EADIYQTPRYLVIGTGKKITLECSQTMGHDKMYWYQQDPGMELHLIHYSYGVNSTEKGDLSSESTVSRIRTEHFPLTLESARPSHTSQYLCASTPSSSGNTIYFGEGSWLTVV.

V is TRBV27 and J is TRBJ2-1. The length of the CDR3 is 15 residues. CDR1 and CDR2 (germline): MNHEY, SMNVEV (reference sequence). CDR3 loop: CASCAGGSSYNEQFF.

The chain joins TRBV7-9 to TRBJ1-2; TCRdb calls TRBD1, which cannot be checked without DNA. Germline loops: CDR1 SEHNR, CDR2 FQNEAQ (reference sequence). The CDR3 spans 17 residues. The CDR3 is CASSSAPRDRGPYGYTF.

By frequency, this clonotype is medium-sized (0.01 to 0.1%). The chain combines TRBV7-6 with TRBJ1-5. The CDR3 runs 13 residues. Per the germline V gene, CDR1 is SGHVS and CDR2 is FNYEAQ. CDR3 sequence reads: CASSLAFNQPQHF. Looking up the rest from reference TRBV7-6 and TRBJ1-5 gives the full variable domain: GAGVSQSPRYKVTKRGQDVALRCDPISGHVSLYWYRQALGQGPEFLTYFNYEAQQDKSGLPNDRFSAERPEGSISTLTIQRTEQRDSAMYRCASSLAFNQPQHFGDGTRLSIL.

The genes are TRBV30 and TRBJ2-1; TCRdb's D gene call, TRBD2, goes unchecked for lack of DNA. The germline gives CDR1 GTSNPN, CDR2 SVGIG (reference sequence). The CDR3 is 16 amino acids. CDR3 in amino acids: CAWRRVLAGGPNEQFF.